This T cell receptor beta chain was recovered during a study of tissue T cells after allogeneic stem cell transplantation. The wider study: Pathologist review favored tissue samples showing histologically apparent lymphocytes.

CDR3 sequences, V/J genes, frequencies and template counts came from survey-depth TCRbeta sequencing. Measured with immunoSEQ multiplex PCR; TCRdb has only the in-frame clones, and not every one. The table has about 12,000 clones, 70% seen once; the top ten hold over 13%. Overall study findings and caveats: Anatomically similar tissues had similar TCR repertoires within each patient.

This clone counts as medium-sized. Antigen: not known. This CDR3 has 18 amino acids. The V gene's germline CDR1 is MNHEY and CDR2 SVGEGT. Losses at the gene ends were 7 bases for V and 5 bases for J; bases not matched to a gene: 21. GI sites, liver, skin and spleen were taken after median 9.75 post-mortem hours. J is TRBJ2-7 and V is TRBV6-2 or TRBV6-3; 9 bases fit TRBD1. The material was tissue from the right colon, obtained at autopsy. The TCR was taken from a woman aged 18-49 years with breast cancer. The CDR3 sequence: CASTPRYDTGTGTHEQYF. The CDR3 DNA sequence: TGTGCCAGCACCCCTAGGTATGATACCGGGACAGGGACCCACGAGCAGTACTTC.